The 11 T cell receptor beta chains below all came from one sample that was sequenced in a study of T cell responses to AZD1222 COVID-19 vaccine. Libraries were prepared by immunoSEQ multiplex PCR; TCRdb keeps only in-frame clonotypes and omits some of them. The table has approximately 140,000 clones, more than 85% seen once. The sequencing here drew on peripheral blood, taken 28 days after the second AZD1222 dose. Receptors originate from an adult who received the AZD1222 COVID-19 vaccine.

CDR3: CASSGLAGSTDTQYF. The CDR3 nucleotides are TGTGCCAGCAGTGGACTAGCGGGTTCCACAGATACGCAGTATTTT. The chain employs TRBV2 and TRBJ2-3; 10 nucleotides align to TRBD2. J gave up 2 bases and V 4 bases, and 3 bases lay outside the gene matches. Germline V gene data show CDR1 as SNHLY and CDR2 as FYNNEI. CDR3 length equals 15 residues.

The chain employs TRBV14 and TRBJ1-1; maybe TRBD1 (6 bases). CDR3 size: 16 residues. Germline values: CDR1 SGHDN, CDR2 FVKESK. V lost 2 bases and J lost 1, with 14 bases in between. This chain's CDR3 is CASSQNGGGRNTEAFF. CDR3 DNA: TGTGCCAGCAGCCAAAATGGGGGGGGGCGGAACACTGAAGCTTTCTTT.

This clone was counted once. The chain links TRBV19 to TRBJ1-1; D is unclear. Trimming left V 0 bases short and J 11 bases short, with 13 bases between. Per germline, CDR1 LNHDA and CDR2 SQIVND (reference sequence). The CDR3 sequence is 13 residues long. The CDR3 DNA reads TGTGCCAGTAGTATAGACCCGAAAGTGAAGGCTTTCTTT. It encodes CASSIDPKVKAFF.

This chain connects TRBV30 to TRBJ2-5, with TRBD2 matching over 9 bases. J gave up 4 bases and V 1 base, and 7 bases lay outside the gene matches. The CDR3 is made up of 15 amino acids. CDR1 and CDR2 (germline): GTSNPN, SVGIG (reference sequence). The CDR3 nucleotides are TGTGCCTGGAGTGCGTATGGGACTAGCCGAGAGACCCAGTACTTC. It encodes CAWSAYGTSRETQYF.

This clone showed up just once. V is TRBV30 and J is TRBJ1-1; 12 bases map to TRBD1. V shed 5 bases, J shed 11 bases, and the junction held 15 bases outside the gene matches. The germline V gene has CDR1 GTSNPN and CDR2 SVGIG (reference sequence). The CDR3 sequence is 15 residues long. The CDR3 coding sequence is TGTGCCTGGTCCGTCGTGGGACAGGGGGCTCAGTCGGCTTTCTTT. It codes for CAWSVVGQGAQSAFF.

The genes are TRBV7-3 and TRBJ2-5, with TRBD2 as a possible D gene (6 bases). In germline, CDR1 is SGHTA, CDR2 FQGTGA. The CDR3 length is 13 residues. With 5 bases removed from V and 7 bases from J, the gap between germline ends came to 14 bases. The CDR3 loop is CASSKTAEGTQYF. The CDR3, as DNA: TGTGCCAGCAGCAAGACTGCGGAGGGGACCCAGTACTTC.

CDR3 coding DNA: TGCGCCAGCAGCTACGGGGGAATATCCTACAATGAGCAGTTCTTC. Encoded protein: CASSYGGISYNEQFF. The V call is TRBV5-1, the J call TRBJ2-1; D is perhaps TRBD2 (6 bases). Trimming stripped 3 bases from V and 1 base from J, with 11 bases between. The CDR3 spans 15 residues. CDR1 SGHRS and CDR2 YFSETQ come from the germline V gene.

The chain recombines TRBV19 with TRBJ2-2, with 7 nucleotides matching TRBD2. CDR1 LNHDA and CDR2 SQIVND come from the germline V gene (reference sequence). The CDR3 has 17 amino acids. The ends lost 6 bases at V and 4 bases at J; junction bases unmatched: 14. This chain's CDR3 is CASSVSLGGDGTGELFF. The CDR3 DNA follows: TGTGCCAGTAGCGTCAGCCTGGGGGGGGATGGCACCGGGGAGCTGTTTTTT. The full variable domain, in which reference TRBV19 and TRBJ2-2 provide the parts outside the CDR3, is DGGITQSPKYLFRKEGQNVTLSCEQNLNHDAMYWYRQDPGQGLRLIYYSQIVNDFQKGDIAEGYSVSREKKESFPLTVTSAQKNPTAFYLCASSVSLGGDGTGELFFGEGSRLTVL.

The chain carries TRBV6-4 and TRBJ2-1, with TRBD2 identical over 13 bases. The V segment lost 5 bases and the J segment 10 bases; nucleotides outside the gene matches: 8. In germline, CDR1 is MRHNA, CDR2 SNTAGT. The CDR3 sequence is 15 residues long. In nucleotides, the CDR3 is TGTGCCAGCAGTCCCGGGACTAGCGGGGTAAAGGAGCAGTTCTTC. Its protein is CASSPGTSGVKEQFF.

The genes are TRBV6-5 and TRBJ2-2; D is perhaps TRBD2 (6 bases). This CDR3 spans 14 amino acids. Germline V CDR1 and CDR2: MNHEY, SVGAGI. Trimming removed 2 bases from V and 6 bases from J, with 10 bases in between. CDR3 residues: CASSYLREAGELFF. CDR3 DNA: TGTGCCAGCAGTTACCTCAGGGAGGCCGGGGAGCTGTTTTTT.

This chain uses TRBV3-1 (or the pseudogene TRBV3-2) with TRBJ2-3, with D perhaps TRBD1 (6 bases). CDR1 and CDR2 from the germline V gene are LGHDT and YNNKEL (reference sequence). CDR3 length: 15 amino acids. Trimming cost V 4 bases and J 0 bases, with 11 bases left between them. The CDR3 spells CASSPTGTSTDTQYF. The DNA for the CDR3 is TGTGCCAGCAGCCCCACCGGGACAAGCACAGATACGCAGTATTTT.